Listed below are T cell receptor beta chains from one sample, sequenced in a study of shared clonotypes between healthy human individuals. The data were produced by immunoSEQ multiplex PCR, yet TCRdb's version contains in-frame clones alone and is incomplete. The sample records over 800,000 clones, nearly 95% being singletons. The sample taken for sequencing was naive CD8+ T cells sorted from blood. The receptor set was obtained from a young man in good health. CDR3s include the opening cysteine and the closing phenylalanine or tryptophan. The order of the fields is V gene, J gene, clone size, D gene, CDR3 DNA, CDR3 protein. The D gene is left open where the match is weak. Size tells how often a clone was seen (once, few, many) or the class of an expanded clone, and some rows leave it out.

V gene: TRBV29-1; J gene: TRBJ2-7; clone size: -; D gene: TRBD1; CDR3 DNA: TGCAGCGTTGCCGGGACAGGACTCTCCTACGAGCAGTACTTC; CDR3 protein: CSVAGTGLSYEQYF
V gene: TRBV27; J gene: TRBJ2-7; clone size: -; D gene: -; CDR3 DNA: TGTGCCAGCAGTTTCGGACTAGGGGGGACCTACGAGCAGTACTTC; CDR3 protein: CASSFGLGGTYEQYF
V gene: TRBV4-3; J gene: TRBJ2-2; clone size: -; D gene: -; CDR3 DNA: TGCGCCAGCAGCCAGGGAGCGAACACCGGGGAGCTGTTTTTT; CDR3 protein: CASSQGANTGELFF
V gene: TRBV11-3; J gene: TRBJ2-3; clone size: -; D gene: TRBD2; CDR3 DNA: TGTGCCAGCAGCTGGGAGGCGGGAGCGCCAGATACGCAGTATTTT; CDR3 protein: CASSWEAGAPDTQYF
V gene: TRBV11-1; J gene: TRBJ2-2; clone size: -; D gene: TRBD1; CDR3 DNA: TGTGCCAGCAGTACCGGGACAGGGGGAACCGGGGAGCTGTTTTTT; CDR3 protein: CASSTGTGGTGELFF
V gene: TRBV5-4; J gene: TRBJ2-2; clone size: -; D gene: TRBD2; CDR3 DNA: TGTGCCAGCAGCTCGGCGGGAGTACCGAACACCGGGGAGCTGTTTTTT; CDR3 protein: CASSSAGVPNTGELFF
V gene: TRBV4-1; J gene: TRBJ2-3; clone size: -; D gene: TRBD2; CDR3 DNA: TGCGCCAGCAGCCAAGTTTTCCCAGCGGGAGGGCCGGAACACACGGCAGATACGCAGTATTTT; CDR3 protein: CASSQVFPAGGPEHTADTQYF
V gene: TRBV19; J gene: TRBJ1-5; clone size: once; D gene: -; CDR3 DNA: TGTGCCAGTAGTATTGAGTGGACAAGTACCAATCAGCCCCAGCATTTT; CDR3 protein: CASSIEWTSTNQPQHF
V gene: TRBV25-1; J gene: TRBJ2-7; clone size: -; D gene: TRBD2; CDR3 DNA: TGTGCCAGCAGTGACCTCACTAGCGGGTCCTACGAGCAGTACTTC; CDR3 protein: CASSDLTSGSYEQYF
V gene: TRBV2; J gene: TRBJ1-5; clone size: -; D gene: -; CDR3 DNA: TGTGCCAGCAGTGAAGAGGGACTGAGCAATCAGCCCCAGCATTTT; CDR3 protein: CASSEEGLSNQPQHF
V gene: TRBV27; J gene: TRBJ2-7; clone size: -; D gene: TRBD2; CDR3 DNA: TGTGCCAGCAGAGCGGGAGGGTACGAGCAGTACTTC; CDR3 protein: CASRAGGYEQYF
V gene: TRBV19; J gene: TRBJ2-7; clone size: -; D gene: -; CDR3 DNA: TGTGCCAGTAGTATAGATTGGGGGTACGAGCAGTACTTC; CDR3 protein: CASSIDWGYEQYF
V gene: TRBV10-3; J gene: TRBJ2-7; clone size: -; D gene: -; CDR3 DNA: TGTGCCATCAGTGAGGCCTCTAACGACGAGCAGTACTTC; CDR3 protein: CAISEASNDEQYF
V gene: TRBV4-1; J gene: TRBJ2-7; clone size: -; D gene: -; CDR3 DNA: TGCGCCAGCAGCCAAGATTTTGGCAGGGCTGGCGAGCAGTACTTC; CDR3 protein: CASSQDFGRAGEQYF
V gene: TRBV5-6; J gene: TRBJ2-2; clone size: few; D gene: -; CDR3 DNA: TGTGCCAGCAGCCCATGGGGGGCAGGGGCCGGGGAGCTGTTTTTT; CDR3 protein: CASSPWGAGAGELFF
V gene: TRBV19; J gene: TRBJ1-4; clone size: -; D gene: -; CDR3 DNA: TGTGCCAGTAGTATAGGTGATGAAAAACTGTTTTTT; CDR3 protein: CASSIGDEKLFF
V gene: TRBV20-1; J gene: TRBJ1-1; clone size: -; D gene: -; CDR3 DNA: TGCAGTGCTAGAGTTGTGGCTTTCTTT; CDR3 protein: CSARVVAFF
V gene: TRBV9; J gene: TRBJ2-7; clone size: -; D gene: TRBD2; CDR3 DNA: TGTGCCAGCAGCGTAACGCGGGAGGGCCACGAGCAGTACTTC; CDR3 protein: CASSVTREGHEQYF
V gene: TRBV29-1; J gene: TRBJ2-5; clone size: -; D gene: -; CDR3 DNA: TGCAGCGTTGAAGATCGGGCAGAGACCCAGTACTTC; CDR3 protein: CSVEDRAETQYF
V gene: TRBV28; J gene: TRBJ2-1; clone size: -; D gene: -; CDR3 DNA: TGTGCCAGCAGTCCTGAACCGAGCTCCTACAATGAGCAGTTCTTC; CDR3 protein: CASSPEPSSYNEQFF